This record concerns one T cell receptor beta chain sequence. After removal of 1 base from V and 7 bases from J, the junction contained 10 bases not matched to a gene. Germline CDR1 and CDR2: SGHTA and FQGNSA. This CDR3 region has 16 residues. This specimen belongs to a study of cytotoxic CD8 clonotypes in ibrutinib-treated CLL. The protocol was immunoSEQ multiplex PCR, while the TCRdb copy is restricted to in-frame clones and leaves out a portion. This sample yields some 300,000 clones, of which 70% to 80% are seen a single time; over 5.5% belongs to the top ten. Specimen: PBMCs, collected before ibrutinib treatment. This TCR derives from a human donor with chronic lymphocytic leukemia. The chain is built from TRBV7-2 and TRBJ2-1, with TRBD2 identical over 7 bases. The CDR3 DNA sequence: TGTGCCAGCAGCTTAGTGGTGCAACTAGCGAGGAATGAGCAGTTCTTC. As protein: CASSLVVQLARNEQFF.